Presented here are 20 T cell receptor beta chains from one specimen sequenced in a study of T cell responses to AZD1222 COVID-19 vaccine. Sequencing used immunoSEQ multiplex PCR; TCRdb keeps in-frame clones, though not all of them. The sample records around 140,000 clones, over 85% being singletons. The sequences come from peripheral blood, collected on day 0 of AZD1222 vaccination. The receptors here all came from an adult in good health.

The chain uses TRBV21-1 and TRBJ1-1; the table's D call, TRBD1, has no DNA check behind it. TRBV21-1 is a documented pseudogene. CDR3 length: 17 residues. Here the CDR3 reads CASSERQTLQRNTEAFF. The CDR3 DNA reads as TGTGCCAGCAGCGAGAGACAGACACTTCAGAGGAACACTGAAGCTTTCTTT.

The V gene is TRBV6-4, the J gene TRBJ2-3, with 8 nucleotides matching TRBD2. Per the germline V gene, CDR1 is MRHNA and CDR2 is SNTAGT. The V segment lost 6 bases and the J segment 5 bases; nucleotides outside the gene matches: 10. CDR3 size: 15 residues. CDR3 protein: CASSPGAGGKDTQYF. In DNA form, the CDR3 reads TGTGCCAGCAGCCCCGGGGCGGGGGGTAAAGATACGCAGTATTTT.

This clone has just one count. The chain joins TRBV9 to TRBJ1-6; D not resolved. The CDR3 is made up of 16 amino acids. Per the germline V gene, CDR1 is SGDLS and CDR2 is YYNGEE. V was clipped by 4 bases and J by 11 bases, with 22 bases between them. CDR3 bases: TGTGCCAGCAGCCCGCAGGTAGGGCGCCTTAACGCACCCCTCCACTTT. It is translated as CASSPQVGRLNAPLHF.

The chain links TRBV20-1 to TRBJ1-3, with D hard to call. The CDR3 consists of 11 residues. CDR1 DFQATT and CDR2 SNEGSKA come from the germline V gene (reference sequence). Trimming took off 6 bases at V and 0 bases at J, with 3 bases between the two ends. The DNA for the CDR3 is TGCAGTGCCCACTCTGGAAACACCATATATTTT. Amino acids: CSAHSGNTIYF.

CDR3 in amino acids: CASSLGGSGQFF. The CDR3 DNA is TGCGCCAGCAGCTTAGGCGGGAGTGGGCAGTTCTTC. V and J are TRBV5-1 and TRBJ2-1; 7 positions agree with TRBD2. Germline values: CDR1 SGHRS, CDR2 YFSETQ. V lost 2 bases to trimming and J lost 12 bases; unmatched junction nucleotides: 5. This CDR3 is built from 12 residues. The full variable domain, completed using reference TRBV5-1 and TRBJ2-1, is KAGVTQTPRYLIKTRGQQVTLSCSPISGHRSVSWYQQTPGQGLQFLFEYFSETQRNKGNFPGRFSGRQFSNSRSEMNVSTLELGDSALYLCASSLGGSGQFFGPGTRLTVL.

The CDR3 DNA reads TGTGCCAGCAGCTACCGGGACAGGGCCTACAATGAGCAGTTCTTC. This translates into CASSYRDRAYNEQFF. The genes are TRBV7-9 and TRBJ2-1; 9 nucleotides agree with TRBD1. J lost 2 bases, V lost 4 bases, and 3 bases had no gene match. The germline V gene encodes CDR1 SEHNR and CDR2 FQNEAQ (reference sequence). The CDR3 contains 15 residues.

V is TRBV4-1 and J is TRBJ2-7, with 9 bases aligning to TRBD1. The CDR3 has 15 amino acids. Germline values: CDR1 MGHRA, CDR2 YSYEKL. V lost 0 bases and J lost 5; bases outside the gene matches: 5. CDR3 nucleotide sequence: TGCGCCAGCAGCCAAGATGGGACAGGGATGAACGAGCAGTACTTC. Its protein is CASSQDGTGMNEQYF.

The genes are TRBV19 and TRBJ1-5; 8 bases map to TRBD1. The CDR3 contains 17 residues. V was pared by 0 bases and J by 3 bases, with 7 bases of the junction left unmatched. Germline lookup yields CDR1 LNHDA and CDR2 SQIVND (reference sequence). The CDR3 spells CASSIDRRTGLNQPQHF. CDR3 bases: TGTGCCAGTAGTATAGATCGTCGGACAGGGCTCAATCAGCCCCAGCATTTT.

The CDR3 reads CASSGQGATNEKLFF. DNA of the CDR3: TGTGCCAGCAGTGGACAGGGAGCAACTAATGAAAAACTGTTTTTT. The V gene is TRBV28, the J gene TRBJ1-4, with 8 bases matching TRBD1. The CDR3 totals 15 residues. Germline CDR1 and CDR2: MDHEN and SYDVKM. The ends lost 5 bases at V and 0 bases at J; junction bases unmatched: 2.

This chain uses TRBV3-1 (or the pseudogene TRBV3-2) with TRBJ1-1; perhaps TRBD1 as D (5 bases). V lost 2 bases, J lost 6 bases, and 16 bases lay in between. The CDR3 contains 15 residues. From germline, CDR1 is LGHDT and CDR2 YNNKEL (reference sequence). CDR3 amino acids: CASSQSYFGDSEAFF. The CDR3 DNA is TGTGCCAGCAGCCAATCTTACTTTGGGGACTCTGAAGCTTTCTTT.

The chain couples TRBV5-1 to TRBJ2-6, with D perhaps matching TRBD1 (5 bases). The germline V gene encodes CDR1 SGHRS and CDR2 YFSETQ. The CDR3 covers 19 residues. V dropped 0 bases and J dropped 0 bases, with 16 bases sitting between them. CDR3 nucleotides: TGCGCCAGCAGCTTGGAGGACACTTCTGTGATCTCTGGGGCCAACGTCCTGACTTTC. Amino acid sequence: CASSLEDTSVISGANVLTF.

This clone has just one count. This chain joins TRBV6-1 and TRBJ1-6, with 7 bases that match TRBD1. The V gene's germline CDR1 is MNHNS and CDR2 SASEGT. CDR3 length equals 16 residues. V shed 2 bases, J shed 2 bases, and the junction held 3 bases outside the gene matches. The CDR3 loop is CASSEMTGTYNSPLHF. DNA of the CDR3: TGTGCCAGCAGTGAAATGACAGGGACCTATAATTCACCCCTCCACTTT.

V is TRBV11-3 and J is TRBJ2-7; 9 nucleotides line up with TRBD2. This CDR3 spans 13 amino acids. V gave up 3 bases and J gave up 5 bases; unmatched junction bases: 2. Germline loops: CDR1 SGHNT, CDR2 YENEEA. The CDR3 spells CASSFSGSDEQYF. CDR3 nucleotides: TGTGCCAGCAGCTTTAGCGGGAGTGACGAGCAGTACTTC.

The chain has TRBV27 and TRBJ2-7; 7 bases line up with TRBD1. Trimming removed 3 bases from V and 6 bases from J; junction bases left unmatched: 11. This CDR3 region has 15 residues. Per germline, CDR1 MNHEY and CDR2 SMNVEV (reference sequence). In nucleotides, the CDR3 is TGTGCCAGCAGTTTCCGAGGGCAGGGGGTAGGCGAGCAGTACTTC. The encoded protein is CASSFRGQGVGEQYF.

V is TRBV5-7 and J is TRBJ2-7; TRBD2 matches 8 bases. TRBV5-7 falls under the ORF class, with uncertain function. V was pared by 1 base and J by 5 bases, with 8 bases of the junction left unmatched. CDR3 length: 15 amino acids. CDR3 bases: TGTGCCAGCAGCTTGTTACGGGAGGGCCGGAACGAGCAGTACTTC. This translates into CASSLLREGRNEQYF.

The gene calls are TRBV7-8 and TRBJ2-5; TRBD2 matches 11 bases. CDR1 and CDR2 from the germline V gene are SGHVS and FQNEAQ. With V trimmed by 5 bases and J by 5 bases, 7 bases remained unmatched. The CDR3 is 15 residues long. The CDR3 coding sequence is TGTGCCAGCAGCCGTAGCGGGGGGGGATACGAGACCCAGTACTTC. Its protein product is CASSRSGGGYETQYF.

The V call is TRBV18, the J call TRBJ2-2; no clear D. CDR3 length: 16 residues. Trimming shortened V by 2 bases and J by 0 bases, and 10 bases separated the two germline ends. CDR1 and CDR2 from the germline V gene are KGHSH and LQKENI. CDR3 nucleotide sequence: TGTGCCAGCTCACCAGGCGGATCCTCGAACACCGGGGAGCTGTTTTTT. This codes for CASSPGGSSNTGELFF.

The chain is built from TRBV6-6 and TRBJ1-1; 8 positions match TRBD1. The CDR3 contains 15 residues. V was pared by 7 bases and J by 4 bases, with 11 bases of the junction left unmatched. CDR1 and CDR2 (germline): MNHNY, SVGAGI (reference sequence). DNA for the CDR3: TGTGCCAGCATCGACAGGGGTAGGGGTGGCACTGAAGCTTTCTTT. Protein: CASIDRGRGGTEAFF.

This rearrangement joins TRBV2 to TRBJ1-2; D is uncertain. The CDR3 totals 15 residues. The V gene lost 4 bases and the J gene lost 0 bases, with 12 bases spanning the gap. Germline assignment: CDR1 SNHLY and CDR2 FYNNEI. The CDR3 spells CASSVEEIANYGYTF. CDR3 in DNA: TGTGCCAGCAGTGTTGAGGAAATAGCTAACTATGGCTACACCTTC.

The CDR3 here is CASSTSTGPLNYGYTF. CDR3 in DNA: TGTGCCAGCAGTACCTCAACAGGTCCCCTAAACTATGGCTACACCTTC. The chain is built from TRBV28 and TRBJ1-2; a possible D gene is TRBD1 (5 bases). V was clipped by 5 bases and J by 2 bases, with 18 bases between them. Per the germline V gene, CDR1 is MDHEN and CDR2 is SYDVKM. This CDR3 comprises 16 residues.